Presented here are 7 T cell receptor beta chains from one specimen sequenced in a study of beta chain features in type 1 diabetes. Every isolated RNA sample was fully reverse transcribed, so sequencing captured expressed TCRB transcripts. Measured with immunoSEQ multiplex PCR; TCRdb has only the in-frame clones, and not every one. Of around 130,000 clones listed, 9% are singletons. Their antigen targets remain unknown. Regarding the study as a whole: Among all four CD4+ subsets, Type 1 diabetes patients had TCRB CDR3s that were moderately but significantly shorter.

Sequencing was done on a sample of central memory CD4+ T cells from blood. The origin of the receptors is a man younger than 40 with type 1 diabetes.

Points on this clone: Relative to the germline gene, one junction end is altered; a read error may explain this. The chain joins TRBV10-3 to TRBJ1-5; tentatively, D is TRBD1 (6 bases). The germline V gene encodes CDR1 ENHRY and CDR2 SYGVKD. The CDR3 sequence is 14 residues long. The CDR3 DNA sequence: TGTGCCAGCAGTTACGGGGGGCAGGGTCAGCCCCAGCATTTT. Its protein product is CASSYGGQGQPQHF.

This clone was recorded once. The chain joins TRBV27 to TRBJ1-2; 8 positions match TRBD1. Germline values: CDR1 MNHEY, CDR2 SMNVEV (reference sequence). The CDR3 runs 13 residues. Unmatched junction bases numbered 5, after V lost 3 bases and J lost 8 bases. The CDR3: CASSFRTGYGYTF. CDR3 DNA: TGTGCCAGCAGTTTCCGGACAGGGTACGGCTACACCTTC.

The chain links TRBV6-6 to TRBJ2-7, with no clear D. Per the germline V gene, CDR1 is MNHNY and CDR2 is SVGAGI (reference sequence). V gave up 2 bases and J gave up 1 base, with 9 bases separating them. The CDR3 spans 14 residues. For the CDR3, the DNA is TGTGCCAGCAGTTACGGCCTGTCATCCTACGAGCAGTACTTC. This sequence encodes CASSYGLSSYEQYF.

The V and J genes are TRBV4-2 and TRBJ2-6, with D tentatively TRBD2 (5 bases). With 3 bases removed from V and 0 bases from J, the gap between germline ends came to 15 bases. CDR1 and CDR2 (germline): LGHNA, YNFKEQ. The CDR3 extends over 18 amino acids. The DNA of the CDR3 is TGTGCCAGCAGCCAGAGTGTGAGGGTACCCTCTGGGGCCAACGTCCTGACTTTC. Translated, it gives CASSQSVRVPSGANVLTF.

This clone showed up just a few times. The V and J genes are TRBV10-3 and TRBJ2-2; D might be TRBD2 (6 bases). CDR1 and CDR2 (germline): ENHRY, SYGVKD. The CDR3 is 12 residues long. Trimming took off 8 bases at V and 4 bases at J, with 8 bases between the two ends. CDR3 DNA: TGTGCCATCCAGGGAGGCACCGGGGAGCTGTTTTTT. Protein sequence: CAIQGGTGELFF.

The V call is TRBV4-3, the J call TRBJ1-1; D is uncertain. This CDR3 spans 13 amino acids. Germline V lookup: CDR1 LGHNA, CDR2 YSLEER. Trimming took 3 bases from V and 10 from J, leaving 15 bases between them. The CDR3 sequence is CASSQDGSPGAFF. DNA of the CDR3: TGCGCCAGCAGCCAGGACGGGAGCCCAGGAGCTTTCTTT.

A remark on this clone: Other DNA sequences from this sample encode an identical CDR3 as well. This sequence joins TRBV18 and TRBJ2-2; 10 bases are a match to TRBD2. The V gene end was trimmed by 3 bases and the J gene end by 1 base; junction bases not matched to a gene: 2. CDR1 is KGHSH and CDR2 is LQKENI in the germline V gene. The CDR3 is made up of 16 amino acids. The CDR3 DNA sequence: TGTGCCAGCTCACCGGCTAGCGGGGGGAACACCGGGGAGCTGTTTTTT. This sequence encodes CASSPASGGNTGELFF. The whole variable domain, remainder taken from reference TRBV18 and TRBJ2-2, is NAGVMQNPRHLVRRRGQEARLRCSPMKGHSHVYWYRQLPEEGLKFMVYLQKENIIDESGMPKERFSAEFPKEGPSILRIQQVVRGDSAAYFCASSPASGGNTGELFFGEGSRLTVL.